The entry below gives a single T cell receptor beta chain sequence along with its context. What it binds is unknown. This record belongs to a study of cytomegalovirus exposure and HLA in healthy donors. Findings and caveats of the study: Reported results showed that the classifier diagnosed cytomegalovirus status with high specificity and sensitivity. The investigators catalogued 150 to 200 TCR beta chains as cytomegalovirus-associated.

Method: immunoSEQ multiplex PCR; TCRdb's copy keeps in-frame clones and lacks some. The table lists about 64,000 clones, roughly 91% of them singletons. The CDR3 consists of 16 residues. V lost 4 bases, J lost 2 bases, and 5 bases stayed unmatched. CDR1 is LGHNA and CDR2 is YSLEER in the germline V gene. V usage is TRBV4-3 and J usage is TRBJ2-6, with 7 bases aligning to TRBD1. The TCR originated in a woman between 18 and 29 years old in good health and CMV-seronegative. Material for sequencing was PBMCs. DNA for the CDR3: TGCGCCAGCAGCCTTAGACAGGGTACTGGGGCCAACGTCCTGACTTTC. Protein: CASSLRQGTGANVLTF.